This T cell receptor beta chain derives from a study of cytomegalovirus exposure and HLA in healthy donors. About the research overall: Unique TCRs from HLA-typed donors, approximately 80 million of them, were held in an early data release.

J was trimmed by 3 bases and V by 3 bases; bases with no gene match: 2. This CDR3 has 15 amino acids. The germline CDR1 and CDR2 sequences are MDHEN and SYDVKM. 60 Vbeta and 13 Jbeta primers were used in PCR. Here immunoSEQ multiplex PCR was the method, and the copy in TCRdb shows in-frame clones only, minus some. The table lists 140,000 or so clones, roughly 80% of them singletons. In the case of this clone: What it binds is not known.

Study-wide results and limits: According to the study, around 160 TCR beta chains were cytomegalovirus-associated. A few CMV-associated chains proved CMV antigen-specific in vitro.

The specimen was PBMCs. V and J are TRBV28 and TRBJ2-7; 13 positions agree with TRBD2. The clonotype comes from a boy between 2 and 10 years old in good health and CMV-seronegative. The CDR3 loop is CASSLRTSGSYEQYF. DNA of the CDR3: TGTGCCAGCAGTTTGCGGACTAGCGGGAGCTACGAGCAGTACTTC.